This T cell receptor beta chain was sequenced during a study of cytomegalovirus exposure and HLA in healthy donors. PCR involved 60 Vbeta and 13 Jbeta primers. Here immunoSEQ multiplex PCR was the method, and the copy in TCRdb shows in-frame clones only, minus some. The sample includes roughly 100,000 clones, roughly 70% of them seen just once. Overall study results and limits: A later analysis linked a missense DCLRE1C variant to TCR beta V- and J-gene trimming. Compared with the roughly 700-donor mean, an Asian-associated ancestry cluster reportedly had fewer N-insertions, according to a later analysis.

The germline V gene encodes CDR1 SGHNT and CDR2 YYREEE (reference sequence). The CDR3 consists of 14 residues. This clone appeared once. Antigen specificity is unknown. This sequence was found in a male donor in good health and CMV-seropositive. The chain uses TRBV5-4 and TRBJ1-3, with 7 bases that match TRBD1. The end of the DNA aligns better with TRBJ2-2, so the J call may be wrong. Sequenced material: PBMCs. In nucleotides, the CDR3 is TGTGCCAGCAGCTTACAGGGGCGCACCGGGGAGCTGTTTTTT. Translated, it gives CASSLQGRTGELFF.